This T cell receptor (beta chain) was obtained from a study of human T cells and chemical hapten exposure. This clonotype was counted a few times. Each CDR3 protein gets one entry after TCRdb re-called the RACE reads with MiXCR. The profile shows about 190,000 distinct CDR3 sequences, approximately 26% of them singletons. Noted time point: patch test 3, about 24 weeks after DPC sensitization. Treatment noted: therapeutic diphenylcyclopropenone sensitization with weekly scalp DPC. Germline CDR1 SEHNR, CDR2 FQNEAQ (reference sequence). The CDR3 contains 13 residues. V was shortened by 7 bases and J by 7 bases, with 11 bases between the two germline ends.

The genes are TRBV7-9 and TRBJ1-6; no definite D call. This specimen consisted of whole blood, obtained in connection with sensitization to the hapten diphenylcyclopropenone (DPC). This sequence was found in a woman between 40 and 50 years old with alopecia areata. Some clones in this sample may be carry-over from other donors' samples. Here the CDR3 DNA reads TGTGCCAGCACCCTCCTAAGGAATTCACCCCTCCACTTT. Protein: CASTLLRNSPLHF.